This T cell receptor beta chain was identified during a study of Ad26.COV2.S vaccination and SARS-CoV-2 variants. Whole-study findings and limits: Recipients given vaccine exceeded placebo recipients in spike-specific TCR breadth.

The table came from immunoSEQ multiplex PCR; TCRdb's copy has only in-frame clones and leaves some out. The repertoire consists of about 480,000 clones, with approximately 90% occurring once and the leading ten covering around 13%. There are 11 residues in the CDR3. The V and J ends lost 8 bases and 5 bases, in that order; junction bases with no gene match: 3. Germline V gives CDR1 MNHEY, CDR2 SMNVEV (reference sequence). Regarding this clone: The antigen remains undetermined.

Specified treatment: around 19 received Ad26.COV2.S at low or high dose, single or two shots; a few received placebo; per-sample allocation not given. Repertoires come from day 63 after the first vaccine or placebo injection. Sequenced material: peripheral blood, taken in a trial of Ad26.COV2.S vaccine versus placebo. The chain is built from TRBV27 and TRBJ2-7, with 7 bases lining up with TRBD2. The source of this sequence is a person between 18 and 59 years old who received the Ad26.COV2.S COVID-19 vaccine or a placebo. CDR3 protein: CASRDYDEQYF. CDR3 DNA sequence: TGTGCCAGCCGGGACTACGACGAGCAGTACTTC.